This passage covers 27 T cell receptor beta chains from one sample sequenced in a study of T cell repertoires in cytomegalovirus infection. One entry per CDR3 protein, called by TCRdb with MiXCR from the reads. The table lists roughly 920,000 distinct CDR3 sequences, roughly 30% of them singletons. These TCRs' antigens remain unknown. This material consisted of cultured CD8+ T cells from PBMCs, taken from culture after CMV antigen stimulation. Every receptor here comes from a human donor in good health (CMV status not recorded). Some clones in this sample may be carry-over from other donors' samples.

This clonotype appeared once. V gene TRBV6-5 combines with J gene TRBJ2-2; 7 bases are shared with TRBD1. CDR3 size: 16 residues. The V gene end was trimmed by 2 bases and the J gene end by 5 bases; junction bases not matched to a gene: 8. The germline V gene has CDR1 MNHEY and CDR2 SVGAGI. The CDR3 region is CASSYIVTGSTGELFF. CDR3 nucleotide sequence: TGTGCCAGCAGTTACATCGTGACAGGGTCTACCGGGGAGCTGTTTTTT.

This clonotype showed up just a few times. The chain employs TRBV27 and TRBJ2-2, with 9 nucleotides matching TRBD1. The length of the CDR3 is 16 residues. Unmatched junction bases numbered 7, after V lost 3 bases and J lost 5 bases. Germline V gene sequence: CDR1 MNHEY, CDR2 SMNVEV (reference sequence). CDR3 residues: CASSLSGTGWTGELFF. The CDR3, as DNA: TGTGCCAGCAGTTTGTCCGGGACAGGGTGGACCGGGGAGCTGTTTTTT.

This chain links TRBV27 with TRBJ2-5, with 7 bases that match TRBD1. V was pared by 3 bases and J by 5 bases, with 12 bases of the junction left unmatched. CDR1 MNHEY and CDR2 SMNVEV come from the germline V gene (reference sequence). The CDR3 has 16 residues. The CDR3 nucleotides read TGTGCCAGCAGTTTCGTACGGGACAGCGTAGGGGAGACCCAGTACTTC. Translated: CASSFVRDSVGETQYF.

The rearrangement links TRBV5-6 to TRBJ1-3, with 8 positions matching TRBD1. Losses at the gene ends were 4 bases for V and 3 bases for J; bases not matched to a gene: 9. The CDR3 contains 16 residues. Germline V CDR1 and CDR2: SGHDT, YYEEEE. The CDR3 DNA sequence: TGTGCCAGCAGCGCAGGACAGGGTTGGTTTGGAAACACCATATATTTT. Its translation is CASSAGQGWFGNTIYF.

The rearrangement uses TRBV7-4 and TRBJ1-2, with a possible D match to TRBD1 (5 bases). The ends were cut back, 5 bases at V and 4 bases at J, with 17 bases in the middle. This CDR3 spans 15 amino acids. Germline lookup yields CDR1 SGHVT and CDR2 SQSDAQ. CDR3 sequence: CASSQTGGVGYGYTF. The CDR3 nucleotides read TGTGCCAGCAGCCAAACTGGGGGGGTAGGCTATGGCTACACCTTC. The full variable domain, rest sourced from reference TRBV7-4 and TRBJ1-2, is GAGVSQSPRYKVAKRGRDVALRCDSISGHVTLYWYRQTLGQGSEVLTYSQSDAQRDKSGRPSGRFSAERPERSVSTLKIQRTEQGDSAVYLCASSQTGGVGYGYTFGSGTRLTVV.

This clonotype showed up just once. The chain links TRBV29-1 to TRBJ1-1, with a possible D match to TRBD1 (5 bases). The germline gives CDR1 SQVTM, CDR2 ANQGSEA. Trimming stripped 6 bases from V and 4 bases from J, with 18 bases between. The CDR3 runs 14 residues. The CDR3 nucleotides read TGCAGCGTGGTTGCTTCCGGGGGTAGCACTGAAGCTTTCTTT. As protein: CSVVASGGSTEAFF.

This clonotype has only a few counts. The CDR3 here is CASTGGQFSNQPQHF. For the CDR3, the DNA is TGTGCCAGCACCGGAGGACAGTTCAGCAATCAGCCCCAGCATTTT. The rearrangement joins TRBV6-2 or TRBV6-3 to TRBJ1-5; D is perhaps TRBD1 (6 bases). Germline lookup yields CDR1 MNHEY and CDR2 SVGEGT. V lost 7 bases to trimming and J lost 1 base, with 14 bases between them. This CDR3 comprises 15 residues.

This clonotype was observed a handful of times. The V call is TRBV4-1, the J call TRBJ2-3; D possibly matches TRBD1 or TRBD2 (5 bases each). Trimming stripped 0 bases from V and 4 bases from J, with 11 bases between. The germline V gene has CDR1 MGHRA and CDR2 YSYEKL. The CDR3 length is 15 residues. This CDR3 reads CASSQDGTGADTQYF. The CDR3 nucleotides are TGCGCCAGCAGCCAAGATGGGACGGGCGCAGATACGCAGTATTTT.

V gene TRBV4-3 combines with J gene TRBJ2-5; 9 positions agree with TRBD2. V lost 0 bases to trimming and J lost 6 bases; unmatched junction nucleotides: 8. This CDR3 is built from 16 residues. Germline-derived CDR1 and CDR2 are LGHNA and YSLEER. The CDR3 DNA sequence: TGCGCCAGCAGCCAAGATAACGCGGGGGGGCCAAAGACCCAGTACTTC. Amino acid sequence: CASSQDNAGGPKTQYF.

The chain joins TRBV9 to TRBJ2-7, with 12 bases aligning to TRBD1. The germline V gene has CDR1 SGDLS and CDR2 YYNGEE. The V segment lost 4 bases and the J segment 7 bases; nucleotides outside the gene matches: 6. The CDR3 length is 14 residues. The CDR3 DNA reads TGTGCCAGCAGCCCGGGACAGGGGGCCGGGGAGCAGTACGTC. Its protein product is CASSPGQGAGEQYV.

Ten or more counts support this clonotype. This chain links TRBV6-5 with TRBJ1-4; no firm D call. The CDR3 sequence is 14 residues long. Trimming stripped 6 bases from V and 0 bases from J, with 8 bases between. Germline CDR1 MNHEY, CDR2 SVGAGI. The CDR3 loop reads CASSYTATNEKLFF. CDR3 DNA: TGTGCCAGCAGCTACACTGCAACTAATGAAAAACTGTTTTTT.

This clonotype was recorded a few times. DNA of the CDR3: TGTGCCAGCAGATCACCGAACACTGAAGCTTTCTTT. Translated: CASRSPNTEAFF. The chain joins TRBV28 to TRBJ1-1, with unresolved D. Trimming removed 6 bases from V and 1 base from J, with 6 bases in between. Germline V gene lookup returns CDR1 MDHEN and CDR2 SYDVKM. This CDR3 has 12 residues.

In this sample, this clonotype turned up a few times. The rearrangement uses TRBV20-1 and TRBJ2-5, with TRBD2 matching over 10 bases. V trimming: 3 bases; J trimming: 1 base; junction bases outside the gene matches: 5. Germline V gives CDR1 DFQATT, CDR2 SNEGSKA (reference sequence). The CDR3 is 15 residues long. CDR3: CSARAGTSAQETQYF. The CDR3 region has the DNA TGCAGTGCTAGGGCCGGGACTAGCGCCCAAGAGACCCAGTACTTC.

This rearrangement joins TRBV5-5 to TRBJ1-6; no clear D. Per the germline V gene, CDR1 is SGHKS and CDR2 is YYEKEE (reference sequence). V gave up 4 bases and J gave up 9 bases, with 23 bases separating them. This CDR3 is built from 17 residues. The CDR3 nucleotides read TGTGCCAGCAGCCCCTTGGAAACTCAACTCCGGGGTTCACCCCTCCACTTT. The encoded protein is CASSPLETQLRGSPLHF. Supplemented by reference TRBV5-5 and TRBJ1-6, the full variable domain reads DAGVTQSPTHLIKTRGQQVTLRCSPISGHKSVSWYQQVLGQGPQFIFQYYEKEERGRGNFPDRFSARQFPNYSSELNVNALLLGDSALYLCASSPLETQLRGSPLHFGNGTRLTVT.

This clonotype has a handful of counts. V is TRBV27 and J is TRBJ1-2; possibly TRBD1 for D (6 bases). The germline gives CDR1 MNHEY, CDR2 SMNVEV (reference sequence). V was cut by 0 bases and J by 4 bases, with 6 bases left in between. This CDR3 is built from 13 residues. Here the CDR3 reads CASSLSDSYGYTF. As DNA, the CDR3 is TGTGCCAGCAGTTTATCGGACAGCTATGGCTACACCTTC.

This clonotype was recorded a few times. The J gene is TRBJ2-2, the V gene TRBV7-6, with D unresolved. CDR1 is SGHVS and CDR2 is FNYEAQ in the germline V gene. The CDR3 covers 14 residues. V shed 5 bases and J shed 3 bases, with 10 bases lying between them. Written as DNA, the CDR3 is TGTGCCAGCAGCCCAGAGGAGTACACCGGGGAGCTGTTTTTT. This translates into CASSPEEYTGELFF.

This clonotype has ten or more counts. V is TRBV27 and J is TRBJ1-2; 10 bases match TRBD1. Trimming took 5 bases from V and 7 from J; bases not matched to a gene: 13. CDR1 and CDR2 from the germline V gene are MNHEY and SMNVEV (reference sequence). The CDR3 has 16 amino acids. CDR3: CASSPHQGQGSLGYTF. CDR3 coding DNA: TGTGCCAGCAGTCCACATCAGGGACAGGGGAGTCTTGGCTACACCTTC.

This clonotype was detected a few times. This chain connects TRBV6-6 to TRBJ1-5; TRBD1 agrees at 7 bases. Germline trimming cut 5 bases from V and 0 bases from J; bases unmatched to any gene: 10. Germline lookup yields CDR1 MNHNY and CDR2 SVGAGI (reference sequence). The CDR3 totals 17 residues. The CDR3 reads CASSPRDSAYSNQPQHF. The CDR3 nucleotides are TGTGCCAGCAGTCCCCGGGACAGCGCTTATAGCAATCAGCCCCAGCATTTT.

The J gene is TRBJ2-5, the V gene TRBV13; tentative D call: TRBD2 (5 bases). The CDR3 extends over 16 amino acids. Per germline, CDR1 PRHDT and CDR2 FYEKMQ (reference sequence). Trimming pared 5 bases from V and 4 bases from J, leaving 20 bases between. The DNA for the CDR3 is TGTGCCAGCAGCCCCCGATTAAGCGGTGACTTAGAGACCCAGTACTTC. It is translated as CASSPRLSGDLETQYF.

This sequence joins TRBV27 and TRBJ1-6; D gene uncertain. This CDR3 comprises 14 residues. Germline V gives CDR1 MNHEY, CDR2 SMNVEV (reference sequence). Trimming cost V 4 bases and J 7 bases, with 11 bases left between them. In DNA form, the CDR3 reads TGTGCCAGCAGTTCAGAGGGAGCGAATTCACCCCTCCACTTT. It is translated as CASSSEGANSPLHF.

The V gene is TRBV20-1, the J gene TRBJ1-5, with D possibly TRBD1 on 5 matching bases. The CDR3 runs 13 residues. With 3 bases removed from V and 2 bases from J, the gap between germline ends came to 8 bases. Per germline, CDR1 DFQATT and CDR2 SNEGSKA (reference sequence). CDR3 DNA: TGCAGTGCTAGGATACAGGGCAATCAGCCCCAGCATTTT. Encoded protein: CSARIQGNQPQHF.

This clonotype was counted once. In DNA, the CDR3 is TGTGCCAGCAGCTTTCCCGTTACGCGGGGCCAACTCTACAATGAGCAGTTCTTC. It specifies CASSFPVTRGQLYNEQFF. This chain joins TRBV5-4 and TRBJ2-1; D perhaps matches TRBD2 (6 bases). Germline V gene lookup returns CDR1 SGHNT and CDR2 YYREEE (reference sequence). CDR3 length: 18 amino acids. V lost 2 bases and J 3 bases, leaving 21 bases between the germline ends.

The genes are TRBV2 and TRBJ2-2; D might be TRBD1 (6 bases). V shed 4 bases and J shed 2 bases, with 11 bases lying between them. The V gene's germline CDR1 is SNHLY and CDR2 FYNNEI. The CDR3 runs 15 residues. The CDR3 protein is CASSAGTYNTGELFF. DNA of the CDR3: TGTGCCAGCAGTGCCGGGACATATAACACCGGGGAGCTGTTTTTT.

The J gene is TRBJ1-1, the V gene TRBV10-3, with D uncertain. This CDR3 has 14 amino acids. Germline loops: CDR1 ENHRY, CDR2 SYGVKD. V lost 0 bases and J 8 bases, leaving 13 bases between the germline ends. The CDR3 sequence is CAISESRTALEAFF. DNA for the CDR3: TGTGCCATCAGTGAGTCGAGGACGGCCCTCGAAGCTTTCTTT.

This clonotype was counted a few times. The chain is built from TRBV7-9 and TRBJ1-1; D is unresolved. The germline V and J ends were trimmed by 5 bases and 2 bases, with 18 bases remaining between them. Germline assignment: CDR1 SEHNR and CDR2 FQNEAQ (reference sequence). This CDR3 has 16 residues. CDR3 bases: TGTGCCAGCAGCCTATCTGCTTGGGCAACCAACACTGAAGCTTTCTTT. Protein sequence: CASSLSAWATNTEAFF.

This chain joins TRBV27 and TRBJ1-1; TRBD1 is a possible D gene (5 bases). CDR1 and CDR2 (germline): MNHEY, SMNVEV (reference sequence). The CDR3 sequence is 13 residues long. Trimming cost V 4 bases and J 5 bases, with 11 bases left between them. The CDR3 region is CASSSGGATEAFF. In DNA form, the CDR3 reads TGTGCCAGCAGTTCCGGCGGGGCTACTGAAGCTTTCTTT.

The chain employs TRBV24-1 and TRBJ2-4; 7 nucleotides agree with TRBD1. Germline CDR1 is KGHDR and CDR2 is SFDVKD. The CDR3 has 15 amino acids. V gave up 4 bases and J gave up 6 bases; unmatched junction bases: 8. Here the CDR3 reads CATSESDRNLNIQYF. The CDR3 coding sequence is TGTGCCACCAGTGAATCGGACAGGAATCTAAACATTCAGTACTTC.